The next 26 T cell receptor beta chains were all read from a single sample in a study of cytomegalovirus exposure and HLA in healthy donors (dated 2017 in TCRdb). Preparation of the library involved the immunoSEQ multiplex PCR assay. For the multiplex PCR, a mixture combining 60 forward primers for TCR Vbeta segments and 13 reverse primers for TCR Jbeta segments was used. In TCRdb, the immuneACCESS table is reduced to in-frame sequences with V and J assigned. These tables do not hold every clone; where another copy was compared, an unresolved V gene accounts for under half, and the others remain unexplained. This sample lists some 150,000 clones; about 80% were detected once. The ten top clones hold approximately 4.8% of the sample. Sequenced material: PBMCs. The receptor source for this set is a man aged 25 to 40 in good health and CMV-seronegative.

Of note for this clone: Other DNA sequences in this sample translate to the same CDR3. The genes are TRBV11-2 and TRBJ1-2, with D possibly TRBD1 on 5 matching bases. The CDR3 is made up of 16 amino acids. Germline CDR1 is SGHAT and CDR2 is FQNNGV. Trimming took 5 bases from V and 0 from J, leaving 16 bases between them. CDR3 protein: CASSRRGDTANYGYTF. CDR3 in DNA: TGTGCCAGCAGCCGACGGGGGGATACCGCTAACTATGGCTACACCTTC.

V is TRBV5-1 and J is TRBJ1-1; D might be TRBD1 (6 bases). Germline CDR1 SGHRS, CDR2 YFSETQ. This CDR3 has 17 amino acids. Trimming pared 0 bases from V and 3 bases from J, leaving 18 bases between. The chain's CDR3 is CASSLDQGRNWDTEAFF. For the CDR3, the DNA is TGCGCCAGCAGCTTGGACCAGGGGCGAAACTGGGACACTGAAGCTTTCTTT.

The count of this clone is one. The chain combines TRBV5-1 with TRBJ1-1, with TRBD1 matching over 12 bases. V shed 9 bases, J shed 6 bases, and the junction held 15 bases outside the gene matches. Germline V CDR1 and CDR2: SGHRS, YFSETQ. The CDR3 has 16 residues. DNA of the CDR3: TGCGCCACTCATATGGGCCTGGGACAGGGGGCGGCTGAAGCTTTCTTT. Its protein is CATHMGLGQGAAEAFF.

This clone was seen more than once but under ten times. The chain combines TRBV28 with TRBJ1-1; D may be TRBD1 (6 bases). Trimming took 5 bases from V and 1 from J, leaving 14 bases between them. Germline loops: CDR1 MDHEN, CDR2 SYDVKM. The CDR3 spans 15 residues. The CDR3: CASSPLDSRNTEAFF. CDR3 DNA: TGTGCCAGCAGTCCCTTGGACAGCCGGAACACTGAAGCTTTCTTT.

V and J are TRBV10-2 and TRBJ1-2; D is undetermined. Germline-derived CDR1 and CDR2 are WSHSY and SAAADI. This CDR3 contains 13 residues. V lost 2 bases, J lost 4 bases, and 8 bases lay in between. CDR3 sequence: CASSEGGLYGYTF. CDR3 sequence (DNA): TGCGCCAGCAGTGAGGGAGGGCTCTATGGCTACACCTTC.

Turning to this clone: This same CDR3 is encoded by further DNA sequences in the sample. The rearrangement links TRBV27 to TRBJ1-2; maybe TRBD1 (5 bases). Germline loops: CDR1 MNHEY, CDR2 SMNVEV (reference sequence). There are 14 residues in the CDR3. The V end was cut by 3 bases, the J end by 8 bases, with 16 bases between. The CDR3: CASSFRSQGQGYTF. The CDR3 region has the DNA TGTGCCAGCAGTTTTCGAAGTCAGGGTCAGGGCTACACCTTC.

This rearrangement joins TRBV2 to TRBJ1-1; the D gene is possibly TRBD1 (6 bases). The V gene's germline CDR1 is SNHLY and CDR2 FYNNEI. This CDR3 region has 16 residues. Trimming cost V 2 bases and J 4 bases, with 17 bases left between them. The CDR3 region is CASSEPRAGVATEAFF. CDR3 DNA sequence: TGTGCCAGCAGTGAACCTCGCGCAGGGGTGGCCACTGAAGCTTTCTTT.

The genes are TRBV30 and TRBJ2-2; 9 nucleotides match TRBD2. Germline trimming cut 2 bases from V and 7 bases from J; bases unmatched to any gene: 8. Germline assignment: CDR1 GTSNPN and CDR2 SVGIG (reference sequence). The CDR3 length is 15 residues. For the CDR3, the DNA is TGTGCCTGGAGTAGGATAGCGGGAGAGATCGGGGAGCTGTTTTTT. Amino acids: CAWSRIAGEIGELFF.

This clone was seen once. CDR3 DNA: TGTGCCAGCAGCTTAGTTCGGACAGGGTTTAAGGGGAACACTGAAGCTTTCTTT. Translating it yields CASSLVRTGFKGNTEAFF. The chain has TRBV7-8 and TRBJ1-1, with TRBD1 identical over 8 bases. The CDR3 covers 18 residues. J was trimmed by 1 base and V by 1 base; bases with no gene match: 11. In germline, CDR1 is SGHVS, CDR2 FQNEAQ.

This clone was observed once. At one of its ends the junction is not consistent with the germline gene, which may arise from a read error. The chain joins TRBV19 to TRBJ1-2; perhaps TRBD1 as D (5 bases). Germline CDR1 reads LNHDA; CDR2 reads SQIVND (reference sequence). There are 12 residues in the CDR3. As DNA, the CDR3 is TGTGTCAGTACACGGGGGGGATATGGCTACACCTTC. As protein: CVSTRGGYGYTF.

CDR3 amino acids: CASSPSTRTGPQETQYF. As DNA, the CDR3 is TGTGCCAGCAGCCCATCTACCCGGACAGGGCCCCAAGAGACCCAGTACTTC. The rearrangement uses TRBV7-9 and TRBJ2-5, with 8 bases aligning to TRBD1. CDR1 is SEHNR, CDR2 FQNEAQ, per germline (reference sequence). The CDR3 has 17 residues. V was clipped by 5 bases and J by 1 base; unmatched bases: 12.

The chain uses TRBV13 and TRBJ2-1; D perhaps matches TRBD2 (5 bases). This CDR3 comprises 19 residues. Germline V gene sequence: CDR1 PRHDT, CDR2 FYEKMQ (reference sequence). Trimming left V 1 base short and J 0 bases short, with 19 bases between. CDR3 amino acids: CASSLANLRGPSSYNEQFF. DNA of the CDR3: TGTGCCAGCAGCTTAGCCAACCTTCGAGGGCCTAGCTCCTACAATGAGCAGTTCTTC.

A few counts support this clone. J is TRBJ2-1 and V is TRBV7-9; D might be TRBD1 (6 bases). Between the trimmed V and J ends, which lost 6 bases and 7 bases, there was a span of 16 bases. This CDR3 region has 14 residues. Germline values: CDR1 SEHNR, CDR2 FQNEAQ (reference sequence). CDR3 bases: TGTGCCAGCAGTCAAAGGACAGAGGAAAATGAGCAGTTCTTC. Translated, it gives CASSQRTEENEQFF.

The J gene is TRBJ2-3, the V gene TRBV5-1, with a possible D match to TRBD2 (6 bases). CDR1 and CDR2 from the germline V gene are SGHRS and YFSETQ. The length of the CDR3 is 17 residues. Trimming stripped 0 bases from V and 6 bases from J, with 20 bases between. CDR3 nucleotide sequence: TGCGCCAGCAGCTTGGGGCCGACGGTGGGGGGTCTGGATACGCAGTATTTT. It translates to CASSLGPTVGGLDTQYF.

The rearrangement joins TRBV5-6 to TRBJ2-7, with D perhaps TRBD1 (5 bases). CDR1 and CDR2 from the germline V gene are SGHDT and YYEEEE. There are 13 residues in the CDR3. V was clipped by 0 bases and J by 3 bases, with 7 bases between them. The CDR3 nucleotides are TGTGCCAGCAGCTTGGTCGACAGCTACGAGCAGTACTTC. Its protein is CASSLVDSYEQYF.

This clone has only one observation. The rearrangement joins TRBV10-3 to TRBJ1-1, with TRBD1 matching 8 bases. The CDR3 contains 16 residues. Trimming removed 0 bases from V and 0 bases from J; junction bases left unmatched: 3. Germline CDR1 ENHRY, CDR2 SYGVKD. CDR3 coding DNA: TGTGCCATCAGTGAGTCGCCACAGGGGGTGAACACTGAAGCTTTCTTT. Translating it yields CAISESPQGVNTEAFF.

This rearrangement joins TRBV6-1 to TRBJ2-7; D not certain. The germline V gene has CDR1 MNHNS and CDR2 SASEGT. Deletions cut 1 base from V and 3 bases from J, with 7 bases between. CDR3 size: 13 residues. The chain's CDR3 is CASSEGQDYEQYF. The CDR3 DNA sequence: TGTGCCAGCAGTGAAGGGCAGGACTACGAGCAGTACTTC.

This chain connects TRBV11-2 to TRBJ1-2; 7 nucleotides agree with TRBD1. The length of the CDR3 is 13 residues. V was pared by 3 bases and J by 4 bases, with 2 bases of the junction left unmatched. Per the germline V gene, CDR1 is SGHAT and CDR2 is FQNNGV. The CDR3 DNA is TGTGCCAGCAGCTTGACAGGGCCCTATGGCTACACCTTC. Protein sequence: CASSLTGPYGYTF.

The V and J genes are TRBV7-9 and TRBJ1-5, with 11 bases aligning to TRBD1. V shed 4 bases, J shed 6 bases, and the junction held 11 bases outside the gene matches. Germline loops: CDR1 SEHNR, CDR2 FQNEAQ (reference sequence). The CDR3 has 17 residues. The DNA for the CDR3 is TGTGCCAGCAGCTCCTTCGACCGGGACAGGGGGGTTCAGCCCCAGCATTTT. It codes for CASSSFDRDRGVQPQHF.

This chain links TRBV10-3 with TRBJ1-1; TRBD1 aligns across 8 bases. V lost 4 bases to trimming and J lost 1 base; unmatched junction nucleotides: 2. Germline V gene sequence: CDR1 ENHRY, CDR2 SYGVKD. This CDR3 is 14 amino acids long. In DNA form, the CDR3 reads TGTGCCATCAGTGTGGGACAGGAGAACACTGAAGCTTTCTTT. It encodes CAISVGQENTEAFF.

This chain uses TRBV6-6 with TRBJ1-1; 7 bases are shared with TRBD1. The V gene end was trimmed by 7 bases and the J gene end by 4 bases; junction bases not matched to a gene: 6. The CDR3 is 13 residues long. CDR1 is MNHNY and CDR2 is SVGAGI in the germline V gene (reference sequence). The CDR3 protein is CASNWDSPTEAFF. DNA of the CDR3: TGTGCCAGCAACTGGGACAGCCCCACTGAAGCTTTCTTT.

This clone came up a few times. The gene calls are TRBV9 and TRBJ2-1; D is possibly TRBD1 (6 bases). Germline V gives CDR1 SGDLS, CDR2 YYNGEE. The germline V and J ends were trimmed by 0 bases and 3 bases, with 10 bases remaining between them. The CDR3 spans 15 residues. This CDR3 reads CASSVDRVNYNEQFF. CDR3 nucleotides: TGTGCCAGCAGCGTAGACAGGGTCAACTACAATGAGCAGTTCTTC.

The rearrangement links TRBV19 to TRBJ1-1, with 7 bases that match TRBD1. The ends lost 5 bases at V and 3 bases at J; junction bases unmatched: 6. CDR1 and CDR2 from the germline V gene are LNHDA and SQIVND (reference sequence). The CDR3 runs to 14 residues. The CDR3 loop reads CASSVQGTDTEAFF. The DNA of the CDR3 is TGTGCCAGTAGTGTACAGGGGACGGACACTGAAGCTTTCTTT.

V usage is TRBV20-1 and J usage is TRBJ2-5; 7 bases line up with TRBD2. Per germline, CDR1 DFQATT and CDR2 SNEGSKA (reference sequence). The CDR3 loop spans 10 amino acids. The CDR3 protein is CSGGRETQYF. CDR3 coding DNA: TGCAGCGGGGGGAGGGAGACCCAGTACTTC.

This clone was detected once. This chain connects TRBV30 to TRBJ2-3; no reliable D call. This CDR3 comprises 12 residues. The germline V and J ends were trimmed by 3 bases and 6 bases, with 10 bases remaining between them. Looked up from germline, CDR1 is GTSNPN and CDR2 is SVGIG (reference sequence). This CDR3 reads CAWSPPLDTQYF. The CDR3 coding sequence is TGTGCCTGGAGCCCTCCTTTGGATACGCAGTATTTT.

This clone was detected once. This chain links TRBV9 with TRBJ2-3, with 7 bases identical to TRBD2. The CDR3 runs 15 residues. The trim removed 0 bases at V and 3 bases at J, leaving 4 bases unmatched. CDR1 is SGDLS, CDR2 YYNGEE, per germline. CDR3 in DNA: TGTGCCAGCAGCGTAGGGGGGGGGTTGACAGATACGCAGTATTTT. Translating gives CASSVGGGLTDTQYF.